Below, one T cell receptor beta chain is given with its context. The V gene's germline CDR1 is SGHDT and CDR2 YYEEEE. V shed 4 bases and J 6 bases; nucleotides not matched to a gene: 11. The CDR3 runs to 15 residues. This sample is drawn from a study of cytomegalovirus exposure and HLA in healthy donors. The PCR employed 60 Vbeta primers together with 13 Jbeta primers. This table comes from immunoSEQ multiplex PCR, and its TCRdb copy is limited to in-frame clones, with some not included. Of around 150,000 clones in the sample, around four fifths were seen once. The chain couples TRBV5-6 to TRBJ2-7; TRBD1 matches 9 bases. Sample: PBMCs. This TCR was recovered from a boy younger than 10 in good health and CMV-seronegative. DNA of the CDR3: TGTGCCAGCAGCCGGTGGGACAGGGTATCAGGCGAGCAGTACTTC. Protein sequence: CASSRWDRVSGEQYF.